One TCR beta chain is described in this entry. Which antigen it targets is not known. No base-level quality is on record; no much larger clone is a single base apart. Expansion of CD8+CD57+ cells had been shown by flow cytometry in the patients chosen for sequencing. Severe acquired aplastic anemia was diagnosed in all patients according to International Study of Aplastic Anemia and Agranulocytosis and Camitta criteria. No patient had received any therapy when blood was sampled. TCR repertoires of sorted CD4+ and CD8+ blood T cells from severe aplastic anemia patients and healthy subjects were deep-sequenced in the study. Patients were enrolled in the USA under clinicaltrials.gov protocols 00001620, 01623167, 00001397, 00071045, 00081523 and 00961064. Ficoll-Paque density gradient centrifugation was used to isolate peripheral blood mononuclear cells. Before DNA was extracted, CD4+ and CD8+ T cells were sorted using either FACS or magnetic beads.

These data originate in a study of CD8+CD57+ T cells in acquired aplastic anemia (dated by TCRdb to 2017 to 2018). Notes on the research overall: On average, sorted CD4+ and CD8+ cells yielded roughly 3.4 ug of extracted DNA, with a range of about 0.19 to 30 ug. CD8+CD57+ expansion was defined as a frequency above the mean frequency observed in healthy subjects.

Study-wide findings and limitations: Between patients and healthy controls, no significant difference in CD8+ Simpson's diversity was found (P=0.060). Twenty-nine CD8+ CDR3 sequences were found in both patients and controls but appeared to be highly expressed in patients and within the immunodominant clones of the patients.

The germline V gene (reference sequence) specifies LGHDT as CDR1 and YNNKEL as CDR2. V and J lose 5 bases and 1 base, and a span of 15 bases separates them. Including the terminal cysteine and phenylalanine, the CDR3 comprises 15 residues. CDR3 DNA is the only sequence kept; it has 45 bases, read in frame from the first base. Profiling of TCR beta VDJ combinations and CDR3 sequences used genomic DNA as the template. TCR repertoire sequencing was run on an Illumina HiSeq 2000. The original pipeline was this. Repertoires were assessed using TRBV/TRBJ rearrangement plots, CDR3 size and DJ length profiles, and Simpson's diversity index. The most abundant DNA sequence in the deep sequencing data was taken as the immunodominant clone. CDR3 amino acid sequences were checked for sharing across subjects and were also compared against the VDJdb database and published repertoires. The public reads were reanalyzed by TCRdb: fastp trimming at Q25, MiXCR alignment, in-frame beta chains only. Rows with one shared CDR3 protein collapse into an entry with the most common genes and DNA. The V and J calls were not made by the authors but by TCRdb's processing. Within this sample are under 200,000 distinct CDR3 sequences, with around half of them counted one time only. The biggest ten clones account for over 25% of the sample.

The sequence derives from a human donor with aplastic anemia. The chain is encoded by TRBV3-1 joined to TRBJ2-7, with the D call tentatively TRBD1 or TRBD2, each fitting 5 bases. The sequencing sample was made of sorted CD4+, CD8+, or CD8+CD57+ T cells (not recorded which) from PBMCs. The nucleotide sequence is TGTGCCAGCAGCGCATTTCTCGGGGCGTCCTACGAGCAGTACTTC. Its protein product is CASSAFLGASYEQYF.